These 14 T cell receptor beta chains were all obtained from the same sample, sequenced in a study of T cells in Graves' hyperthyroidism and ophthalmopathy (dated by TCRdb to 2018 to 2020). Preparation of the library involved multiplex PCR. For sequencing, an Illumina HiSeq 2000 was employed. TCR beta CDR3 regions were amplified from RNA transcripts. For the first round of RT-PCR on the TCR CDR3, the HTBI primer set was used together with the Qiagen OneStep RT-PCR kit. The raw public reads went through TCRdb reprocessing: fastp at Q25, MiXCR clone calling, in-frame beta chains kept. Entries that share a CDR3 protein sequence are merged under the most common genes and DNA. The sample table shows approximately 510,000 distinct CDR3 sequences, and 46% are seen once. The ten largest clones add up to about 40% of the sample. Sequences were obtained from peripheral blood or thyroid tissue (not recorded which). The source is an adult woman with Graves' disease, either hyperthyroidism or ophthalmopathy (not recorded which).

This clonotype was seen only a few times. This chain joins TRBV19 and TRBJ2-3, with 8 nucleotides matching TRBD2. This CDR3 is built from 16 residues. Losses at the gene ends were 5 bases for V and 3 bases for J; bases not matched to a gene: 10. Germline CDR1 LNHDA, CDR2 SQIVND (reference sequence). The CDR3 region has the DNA TGTGCCAGTAGTGGCGTAGCGGGACACACTACAGATACGCAGTATTTT. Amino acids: CASSGVAGHTTDTQYF.

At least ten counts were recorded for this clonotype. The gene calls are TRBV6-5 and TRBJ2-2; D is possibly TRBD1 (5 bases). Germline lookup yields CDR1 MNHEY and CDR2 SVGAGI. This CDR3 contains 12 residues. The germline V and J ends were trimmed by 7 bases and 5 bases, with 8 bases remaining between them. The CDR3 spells CASNRGTGELFF. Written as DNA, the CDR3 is TGTGCCAGCAATAGGGGTACCGGGGAGCTGTTTTTT.

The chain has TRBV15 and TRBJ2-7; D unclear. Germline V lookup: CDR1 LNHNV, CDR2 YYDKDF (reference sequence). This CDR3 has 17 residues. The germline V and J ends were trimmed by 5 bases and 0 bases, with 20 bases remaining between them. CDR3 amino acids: CATSVRLGLKGSYEQYF. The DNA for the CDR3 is TGTGCCACCAGCGTACGACTTGGGCTAAAAGGCTCCTACGAGCAGTACTTC.

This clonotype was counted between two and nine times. The DNA of the CDR3 is TGTGCCAGCAGGGGACAGATCAAAAATTCACCCCTCCACTTT. This translates into CASRGQIKNSPLHF. The chain combines TRBV2 with TRBJ1-6, with 7 bases lining up with TRBD1. V lost 6 bases, J lost 7 bases, and 6 bases stayed unmatched. CDR1 SNHLY and CDR2 FYNNEI come from the germline V gene. The length of the CDR3 is 14 residues.

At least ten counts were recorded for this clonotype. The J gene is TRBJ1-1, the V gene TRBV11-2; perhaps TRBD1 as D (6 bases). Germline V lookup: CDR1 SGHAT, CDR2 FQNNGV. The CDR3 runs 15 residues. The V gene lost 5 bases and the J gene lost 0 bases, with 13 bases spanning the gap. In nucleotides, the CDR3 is TGTGCCAGCAGCGTACAGGGTTTGCTGAACACTGAAGCTTTCTTT. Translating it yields CASSVQGLLNTEAFF.

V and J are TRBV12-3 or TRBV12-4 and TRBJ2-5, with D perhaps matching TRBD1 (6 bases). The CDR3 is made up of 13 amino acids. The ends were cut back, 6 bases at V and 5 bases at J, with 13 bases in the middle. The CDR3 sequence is CASRSHREETQYF. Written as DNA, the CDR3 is TGTGCCAGCAGGAGCCACAGGGAGGAGACCCAGTACTTC.

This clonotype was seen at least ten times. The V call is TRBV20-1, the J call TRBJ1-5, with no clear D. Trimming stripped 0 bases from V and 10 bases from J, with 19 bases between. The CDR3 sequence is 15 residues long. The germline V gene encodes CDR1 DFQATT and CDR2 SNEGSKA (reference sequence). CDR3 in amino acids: CSAREIGTTGNPQHF. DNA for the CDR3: TGCAGTGCTAGAGAGATCGGCACAACTGGAAACCCCCAGCATTTT.

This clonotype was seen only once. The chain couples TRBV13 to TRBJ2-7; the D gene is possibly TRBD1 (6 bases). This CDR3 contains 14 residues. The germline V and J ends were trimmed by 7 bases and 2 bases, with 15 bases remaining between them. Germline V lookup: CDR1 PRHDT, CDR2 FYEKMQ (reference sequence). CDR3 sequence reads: CASNQGTVPYEQYF. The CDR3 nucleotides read TGTGCCAGCAACCAGGGGACGGTCCCCTACGAGCAGTACTTC.

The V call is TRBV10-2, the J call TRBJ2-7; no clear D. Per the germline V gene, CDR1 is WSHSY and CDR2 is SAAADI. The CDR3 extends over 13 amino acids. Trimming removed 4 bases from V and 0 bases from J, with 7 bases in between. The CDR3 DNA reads TGCGCCAGCAGTGCCCCAGCCTCCTACGAGCAGTACTTC. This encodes CASSAPASYEQYF.

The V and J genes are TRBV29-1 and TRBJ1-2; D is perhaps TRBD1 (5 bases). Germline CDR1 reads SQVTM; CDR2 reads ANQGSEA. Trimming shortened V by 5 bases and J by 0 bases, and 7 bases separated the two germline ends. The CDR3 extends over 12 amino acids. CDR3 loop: CSVRQTNYGYTF. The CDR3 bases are TGCAGCGTTCGACAGACTAACTATGGCTACACCTTC.

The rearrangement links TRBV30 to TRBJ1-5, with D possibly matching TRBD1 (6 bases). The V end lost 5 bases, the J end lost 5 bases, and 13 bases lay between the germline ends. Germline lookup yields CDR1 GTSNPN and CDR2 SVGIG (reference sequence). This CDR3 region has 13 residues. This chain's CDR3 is CAWAGAFDQPQHF. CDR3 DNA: TGTGCCTGGGCAGGGGCGTTCGATCAGCCCCAGCATTTT. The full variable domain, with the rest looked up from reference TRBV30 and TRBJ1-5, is SQTIHQWPATLVQPVGSPLSLECTVEGTSNPNLYWYRQAAGRGLQLLFYSVGIGQISSEVPQNLSASRPQDRQFILSSKKLLLSDSGFYLCAWAGAFDQPQHFGDGTRLSIL.

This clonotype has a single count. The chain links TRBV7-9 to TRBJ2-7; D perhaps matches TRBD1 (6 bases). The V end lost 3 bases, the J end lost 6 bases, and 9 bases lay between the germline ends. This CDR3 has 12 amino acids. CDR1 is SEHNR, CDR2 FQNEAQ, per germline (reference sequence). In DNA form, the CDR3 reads TGTGCCAGCAGCTTCGGGACACTCGAGCAGTACTTC. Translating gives CASSFGTLEQYF. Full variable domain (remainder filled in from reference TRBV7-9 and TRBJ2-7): DTGVSQNPRHKITKRGQNVTFRCDPISEHNRLYWYRQTLGQGPEFLTYFQNEAQLEKSRLLSDRFSAERPKGSFSTLEIQRTEQGDSAMYLCASSFGTLEQYFGPGTRLTVT.

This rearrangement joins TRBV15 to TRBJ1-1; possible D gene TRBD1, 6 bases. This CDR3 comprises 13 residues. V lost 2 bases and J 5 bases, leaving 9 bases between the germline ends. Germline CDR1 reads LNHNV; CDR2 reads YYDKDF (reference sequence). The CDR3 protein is CATSRTTGTEAFF. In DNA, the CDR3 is TGTGCCACCAGCAGAACTACAGGGACTGAAGCTTTCTTT.

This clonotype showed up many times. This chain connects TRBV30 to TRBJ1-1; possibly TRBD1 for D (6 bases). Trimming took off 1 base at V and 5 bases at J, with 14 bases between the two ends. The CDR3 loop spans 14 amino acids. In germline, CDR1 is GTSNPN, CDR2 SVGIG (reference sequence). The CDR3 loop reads CAWSDTGLWTEAFF. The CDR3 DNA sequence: TGTGCCTGGAGTGACACAGGGCTATGGACTGAAGCTTTCTTT.